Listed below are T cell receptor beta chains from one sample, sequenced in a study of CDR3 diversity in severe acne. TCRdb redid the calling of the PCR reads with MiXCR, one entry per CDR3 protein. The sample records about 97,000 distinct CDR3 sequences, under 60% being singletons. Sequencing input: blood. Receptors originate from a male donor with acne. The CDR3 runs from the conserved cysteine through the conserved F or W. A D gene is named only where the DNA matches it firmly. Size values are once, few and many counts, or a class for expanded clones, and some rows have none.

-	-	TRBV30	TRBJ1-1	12	TGTGTCTGGAGCTATACGAACACTGAAGCTTTCTTT	CVWSYTNTEAFF
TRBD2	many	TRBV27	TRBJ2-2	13	TGTGCCAGCAGTTTTCGGGAGGGCGGGGAGCTGTTTTTT	CASSFREGGELFF
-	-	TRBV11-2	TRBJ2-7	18	TGTGCCAGCAGCTTGCCAGGTAGTCGTGGCTCCTTGTTAGCCGAGCAGTACTTC	CASSLPGSRGSLLAEQYF
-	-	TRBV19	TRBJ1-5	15	TGTGCCAGCTCGGGCAGCGGTTATAGCAATCAGCCCCAGCATTTT	CASSGSGYSNQPQHF
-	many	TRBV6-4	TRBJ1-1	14	TGTGCCAGCAGCGAGGGGGAAAGTTCCACTGAAGCTTTCTTT	CASSEGESSTEAFF
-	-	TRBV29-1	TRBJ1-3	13	TGCAGCGTGCGAGGGCCCACTGGAAACACCATATATTTT	CSVRGPTGNTIYF
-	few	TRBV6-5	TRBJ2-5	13	TGTGCCAGCAGTTACCCAGACCAAGAGACCCAGTACTTC	CASSYPDQETQYF
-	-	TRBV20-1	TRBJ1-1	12	TGCAGTGCTAGGGGCGCGTACACTGAAGCTTTCTTT	CSARGAYTEAFF
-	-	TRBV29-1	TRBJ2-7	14	TGCAGCGTTGTGGTCGGGTCCTATGCCTACGAGCAGTACTTC	CSVVVGSYAYEQYF
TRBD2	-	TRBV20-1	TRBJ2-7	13	TGCAGTGCTACTAGCGGGAGAGGGTACGAGCAGTACTTC	CSATSGRGYEQYF
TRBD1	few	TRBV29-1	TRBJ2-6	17	TGCAGCGTTGAGGAGACAGGGATAAGCTCTGGGGCCAACGTCCTGACTTTC	CSVEETGISSGANVLTF
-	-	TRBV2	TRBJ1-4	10	TGTGCCAGCAGTGCGGCAGAACTGTCTTTT	CASSAAELSF
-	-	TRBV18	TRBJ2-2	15	TGTGCCAGCTCACCCTCACTCGCGGTCACCGGGGAGCTGTTTTTT	CASSPSLAVTGELFF
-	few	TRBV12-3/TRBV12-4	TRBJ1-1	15	TGTGCCAGCAGACCACGAAGAGGCCCGGGGGGCATGGCTTTCTTT	CASRPRRGPGGMAFF
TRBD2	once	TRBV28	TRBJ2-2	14	TGTGCCAGCAGTTGGCGGGAGGGCCCCGGGGAGCTGTTTTTT	CASSWREGPGELFF
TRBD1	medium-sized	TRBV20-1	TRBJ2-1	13	TGCAGTGCAGGGGACAGGGCCTACAATGAGCAGTTCTTC	CSAGDRAYNEQFF
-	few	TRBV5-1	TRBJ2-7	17	TGCGCCAGCAGCCCCGCAAACGATCTAAACCTCGGGGGTGAGCAGTACTTC	CASSPANDLNLGGEQYF
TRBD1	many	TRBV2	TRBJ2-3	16	TGTGCCAGCGGTCCCCCGGCGGCAGGGGGCTCAGATACGCAGTATTTT	CASGPPAAGGSDTQYF
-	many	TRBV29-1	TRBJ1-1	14	TGCAGCGTGTTCAATTACGGCAGGGTCTCTGAAGCTTTCTTT	CSVFNYGRVSEAFF
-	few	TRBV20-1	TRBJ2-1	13	TGCAGTGCTAGATTCACTAGGAGTAATGAGCAGTCCTTC	CSARFTRSNEQSF
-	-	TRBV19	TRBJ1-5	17	TGTGCCAGTAGTATCGGGTTACGGACATATAGCAATCAGCCCCAGCATTTT	CASSIGLRTYSNQPQHF
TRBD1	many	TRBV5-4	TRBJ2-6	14	TGTGCCAGCAGCCCTGACAGGGTAATCAACGTCCTGACTTTC	CASSPDRVINVLTF
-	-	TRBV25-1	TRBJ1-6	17	TGTGCCAGCAGTGAATATGGCCCCCGCGAAGATAATTCACCCCTCCACTTT	CASSEYGPREDNSPLHF
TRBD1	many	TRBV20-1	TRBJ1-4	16	TGCAGTGCTAGATCGCGGGAGGAGGGGGCTCGGGAAAAACTGTTTTTT	CSARSREEGAREKLFF
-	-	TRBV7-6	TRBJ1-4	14	TGTGCCAGCAGCCAGACAGGCGGCTATGAAAAACTGTTTTTT	CASSQTGGYEKLFF